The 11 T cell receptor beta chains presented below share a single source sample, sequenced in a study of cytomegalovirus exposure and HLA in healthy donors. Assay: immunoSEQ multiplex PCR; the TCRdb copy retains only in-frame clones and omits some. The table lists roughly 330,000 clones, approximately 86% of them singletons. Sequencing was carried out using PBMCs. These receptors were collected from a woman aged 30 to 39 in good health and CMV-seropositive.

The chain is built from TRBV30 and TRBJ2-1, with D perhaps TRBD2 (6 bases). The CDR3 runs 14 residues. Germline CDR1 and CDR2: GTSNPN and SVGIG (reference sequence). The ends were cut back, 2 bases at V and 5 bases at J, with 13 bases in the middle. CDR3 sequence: CAWSTSTGDNEQFF. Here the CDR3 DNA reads TGTGCCTGGAGTACTAGCACAGGAGACAATGAGCAGTTCTTC.

The CDR3 region has the DNA TGTGCCAGCAGCTTACTCGCCGGTGGAAACACCATATATTTT. Its protein is CASSLLAGGNTIYF. The V call is TRBV11-1, the J call TRBJ1-3; D gene unclear. Germline assignment: CDR1 SGHAT and CDR2 FQDESV (reference sequence). This CDR3 is 14 amino acids long. V was cut by 2 bases and J by 3 bases, with 8 bases left in between.

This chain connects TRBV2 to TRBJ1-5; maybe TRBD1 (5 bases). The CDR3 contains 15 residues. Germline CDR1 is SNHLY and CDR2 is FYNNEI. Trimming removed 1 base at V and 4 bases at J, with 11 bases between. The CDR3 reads CASSEGRQPNQPQHF. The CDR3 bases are TGTGCCAGCAGTGAAGGAAGACAGCCTAATCAGCCCCAGCATTTT. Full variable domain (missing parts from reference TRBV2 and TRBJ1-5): EPEVTQTPSHQVTQMGQEVILRCVPISNHLYFYWYRQILGQKVEFLVSFYNNEISEKSEIFDDQFSVERPDGSNFTLKIRSTKLEDSAMYFCASSEGRQPNQPQHFGDGTRLSIL.

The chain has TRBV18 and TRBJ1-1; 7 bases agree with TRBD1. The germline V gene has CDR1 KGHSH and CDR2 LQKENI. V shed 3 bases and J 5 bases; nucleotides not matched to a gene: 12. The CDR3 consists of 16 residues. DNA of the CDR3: TGTGCCAGCTCACCCGCAGACAGGGTAGGAAGGACTGAAGCTTTCTTT. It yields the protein CASSPADRVGRTEAFF.

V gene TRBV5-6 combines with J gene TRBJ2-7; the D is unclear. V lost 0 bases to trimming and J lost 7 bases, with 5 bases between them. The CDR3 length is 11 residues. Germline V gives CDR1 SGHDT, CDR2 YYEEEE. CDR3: CASSLDEEQYF. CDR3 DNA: TGTGCCAGCAGCTTGGACGAAGAGCAGTACTTC. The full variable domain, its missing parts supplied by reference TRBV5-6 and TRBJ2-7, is DAGVTQSPTHLIKTRGQQVTLRCSPKSGHDTVSWYQQALGQGPQFIFQYYEEEERQRGNFPDRFSGHQFPNYSSELNVNALLLGDSALYLCASSLDEEQYFGPGTRLTVT.

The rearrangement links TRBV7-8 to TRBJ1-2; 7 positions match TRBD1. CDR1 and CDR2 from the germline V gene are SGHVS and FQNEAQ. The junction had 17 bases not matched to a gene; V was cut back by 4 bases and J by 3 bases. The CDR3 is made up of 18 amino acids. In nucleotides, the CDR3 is TGTGCCAGCAGCTCTCGCGGGACAGTTCCTCGGTTGGACTATGGCTACACCTTC. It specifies CASSSRGTVPRLDYGYTF.

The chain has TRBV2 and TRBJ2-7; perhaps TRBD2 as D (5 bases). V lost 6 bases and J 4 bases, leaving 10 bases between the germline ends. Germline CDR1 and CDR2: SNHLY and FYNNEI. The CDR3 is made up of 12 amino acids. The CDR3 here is CASSARGYEQYF. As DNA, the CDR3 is TGTGCCAGCAGCGCTAGAGGGTACGAGCAGTACTTC.

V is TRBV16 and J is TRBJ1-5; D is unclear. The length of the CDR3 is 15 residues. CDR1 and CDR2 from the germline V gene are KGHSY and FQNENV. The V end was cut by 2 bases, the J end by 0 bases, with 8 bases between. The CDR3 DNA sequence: TGTGCCAGCAGCCAAGAGGGCTATAGCAATCAGCCCCAGCATTTT. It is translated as CASSQEGYSNQPQHF.

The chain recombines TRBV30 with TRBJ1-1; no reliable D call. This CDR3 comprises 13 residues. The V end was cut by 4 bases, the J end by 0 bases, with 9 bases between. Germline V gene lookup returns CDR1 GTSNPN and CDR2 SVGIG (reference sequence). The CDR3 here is CAWIKEVNTEAFF. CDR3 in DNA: TGTGCCTGGATAAAAGAGGTGAACACTGAAGCTTTCTTT.

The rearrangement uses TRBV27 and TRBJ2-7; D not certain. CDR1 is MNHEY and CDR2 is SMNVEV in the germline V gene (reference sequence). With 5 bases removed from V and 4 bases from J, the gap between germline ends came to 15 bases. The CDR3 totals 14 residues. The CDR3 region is CASSKTGPPYEQYF. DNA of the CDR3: TGTGCCAGCAGTAAAACGGGCCCGCCGTACGAGCAGTACTTC.

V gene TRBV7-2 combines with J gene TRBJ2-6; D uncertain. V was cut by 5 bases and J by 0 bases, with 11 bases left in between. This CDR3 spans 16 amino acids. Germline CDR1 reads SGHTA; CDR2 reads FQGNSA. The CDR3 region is CASSPRDNSGANVLTF. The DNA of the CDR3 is TGTGCCAGCAGCCCCCGCGACAACTCTGGGGCCAACGTCCTGACTTTC. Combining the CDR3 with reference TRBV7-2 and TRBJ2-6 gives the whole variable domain GAGVSQSPSNKVTEKGKDVELRCDPISGHTALYWYRQSLGQGLEFLIYFQGNSAPDKSGLPSDRFSAERTGGSVSTLTIQRTQQEDSAVYLCASSPRDNSGANVLTFGAGSRLTVL.